One sample yielded the 5 T cell receptor beta chains listed below, sequenced in a study of T cells in Graves' hyperthyroidism and ophthalmopathy. TCR beta CDR3 region amplification was performed from RNA transcripts. A set of HTBI primers served as the primers for a first-round RT-PCR of the TCR CDR3. TCRdb recomputed calls from the multiplex PCR reads with MiXCR, one row per CDR3 protein. The sample shows approximately 510,000 distinct CDR3 sequences, 46% of them seen only once. Specimen: peripheral blood or thyroid tissue (not recorded which). These receptors originate from an adult woman with Graves' disease, either hyperthyroidism or ophthalmopathy (not recorded which).

V and J are TRBV20-1 and TRBJ1-2; possible D gene TRBD1, 5 bases. V lost 5 bases to trimming and J lost 1 base, with 14 bases between them. Germline loops: CDR1 DFQATT, CDR2 SNEGSKA (reference sequence). The CDR3 has 14 residues. Here the CDR3 reads CSAYPQGLNYGYTF. The CDR3 nucleotides are TGCAGTGCTTATCCCCAGGGCCTTAACTATGGCTACACCTTC.

At least ten counts were recorded for this clonotype. The gene calls are TRBV19 and TRBJ1-5; no reliable D call. Deletions cut 10 bases from V and 2 bases from J, with 15 bases between. The CDR3 is 14 residues long. Germline V gene data show CDR1 as LNHDA and CDR2 as SQIVND (reference sequence). The CDR3 DNA follows: TGTGCCACCCGAACCGGGATCCGCAATCAGCCCCAGCATTTT. It translates to CATRTGIRNQPQHF.

The genes are TRBV4-1 and TRBJ2-7, with a possible D match to TRBD2 (5 bases). In germline, CDR1 is MGHRA, CDR2 YSYEKL. V dropped 0 bases and J dropped 6 bases, with 12 bases sitting between them. CDR3 length: 14 amino acids. The chain's CDR3 is CASSQDRYRGEQYF. The CDR3 region has the DNA TGCGCCAGCAGCCAAGATCGGTATCGGGGCGAGCAGTACTTC.

This clonotype came up a few times. The rearrangement joins TRBV10-3 to TRBJ1-5, with a weak D call TRBD1 (5 bases). This CDR3 spans 16 amino acids. V was shortened by 1 base and J by 1 base, with 11 bases between the two germline ends. The germline V gene encodes CDR1 ENHRY and CDR2 SYGVKD. DNA of the CDR3: TGTGCCATCAGTGAGTTTCAGGGTAAAAGCAATCAGCCCCAGCATTTT. It is translated as CAISEFQGKSNQPQHF.

The chain links TRBV29-1 to TRBJ2-5; D unclear. The germline V and J ends were trimmed by 8 bases and 5 bases, with 12 bases remaining between them. The CDR3 spans 11 residues. Germline CDR1 SQVTM, CDR2 ANQGSEA. In DNA, the CDR3 is TGCAGCTTAGTTAGTTGGGAGACCCAGTACTTC. It is translated as CSLVSWETQYF.